The 7 T cell receptor beta chains below were found in one sample sequenced in a study of beta chain features in type 1 diabetes. Study results and limitations: Moderately but significantly shorter TCRB CDR3s were found in Type 1 diabetes patients in all four CD4+ subsets.

Their specific antigens are unknown. The study reverse transcribed the entire isolated RNA, so it sequenced expressed TCRB transcripts. Produced via immunoSEQ multiplex PCR; TCRdb's table is partial and in-frame only. The sample has 680,000 or so clones, 10% to 15% seen once; the top ten hold approximately 0.02%. Sequencing used naive CD4+ T cells from blood. Every receptor here comes from a young man with type 1 diabetes.

J is TRBJ1-4 and V is TRBV30; D unresolved. Germline V gene sequence: CDR1 GTSNPN, CDR2 SVGIG (reference sequence). V was shortened by 1 base and J by 8 bases, with 11 bases between the two germline ends. The CDR3 is 13 residues long. As DNA, the CDR3 is TGTGCCTGGAGTGGACACGGGCGGGAAAAACTGTTTTTT. Translating it yields CAWSGHGREKLFF.

V and J are TRBV2 and TRBJ1-2; 7 bases map to TRBD1. The germline CDR1 and CDR2 sequences are SNHLY and FYNNEI. CDR3 length equals 14 residues. V lost 0 bases to trimming and J lost 3 bases; unmatched junction nucleotides: 1. CDR3 sequence reads: CASSEAGGDYGYTF. The DNA for the CDR3 is TGTGCCAGCAGTGAAGCAGGGGGCGACTATGGCTACACCTTC.

The rearrangement uses TRBV11-2 and TRBJ2-3; 7 bases agree with TRBD2. V lost 4 bases, J lost 0 bases, and 4 bases stayed unmatched. The CDR3 loop spans 15 amino acids. Germline lookup yields CDR1 SGHAT and CDR2 FQNNGV. The DNA of the CDR3 is TGTGCCAGCAGCTCCCTAGCGGCAAGCACAGATACGCAGTATTTT. This encodes CASSSLAASTDTQYF. Variable domain in full (rest from reference TRBV11-2 and TRBJ2-3): EAGVAQSPRYKIIEKRQSVAFWCNPISGHATLYWYQQILGQGPKLLIQFQNNGVVDDSQLPKDRFSAERLKGVDSTLKIQPAKLEDSAVYLCASSSLAASTDTQYFGPGTRLTVL.

The chain has TRBV5-6 and TRBJ2-6; D is unclear. V dropped 0 bases and J dropped 4 bases, with 11 bases sitting between them. Germline CDR1 and CDR2: SGHDT and YYEEEE. This CDR3 region has 16 residues. CDR3 sequence reads: CASSLATPQGANVLTF. CDR3 DNA: TGTGCCAGCAGCTTGGCCACACCACAGGGGGCCAACGTCCTGACTTTC.

This clone was recorded a few times. This chain connects TRBV7-9 to TRBJ2-3; no definite D call. CDR3 length: 14 residues. The V end lost 3 bases, the J end lost 0 bases, and 7 bases lay between the germline ends. Germline V gene lookup returns CDR1 SEHNR and CDR2 FQNEAQ (reference sequence). As DNA, the CDR3 is TGTGCCAGCAGCTTGGTCTCGAGCACAGATACGCAGTATTTT. As protein: CASSLVSSTDTQYF.

J is TRBJ2-5 and V is TRBV7-8; D tentatively reads TRBD1 or TRBD2 (5 bases each). Deletions cut 4 bases from V and 2 bases from J, with 11 bases between. CDR1 is SGHVS and CDR2 is FQNEAQ in the germline V gene. The CDR3 extends over 14 amino acids. The CDR3 bases are TGTGCCAGCAGCTCATGGTGGGGGCAAGAGACCCAGTACTTC. Protein sequence: CASSSWWGQETQYF.

This clone was found a few times. The gene calls are TRBV28 and TRBJ2-6; no firm D call. The ends were cut back, 4 bases at V and 4 bases at J, with 14 bases in the middle. The CDR3 is 16 amino acids. CDR1 MDHEN and CDR2 SYDVKM come from the germline V gene. This chain's CDR3 is CASSSAIQGGANVLTF. DNA of the CDR3: TGTGCCAGCAGTTCAGCCATACAAGGGGGGGCCAACGTCCTGACTTTC. The entire variable domain, with the rest obtained from reference TRBV28 and TRBJ2-6, is as follows: DVKVTQSSRYLVKRTGEKVFLECVQDMDHENMFWYRQDPGLGLRLIYFSYDVKMKEKGDIPEGYSVSREKKERFSLILESASTNQTSMYLCASSSAIQGGANVLTFGAGSRLTVL.